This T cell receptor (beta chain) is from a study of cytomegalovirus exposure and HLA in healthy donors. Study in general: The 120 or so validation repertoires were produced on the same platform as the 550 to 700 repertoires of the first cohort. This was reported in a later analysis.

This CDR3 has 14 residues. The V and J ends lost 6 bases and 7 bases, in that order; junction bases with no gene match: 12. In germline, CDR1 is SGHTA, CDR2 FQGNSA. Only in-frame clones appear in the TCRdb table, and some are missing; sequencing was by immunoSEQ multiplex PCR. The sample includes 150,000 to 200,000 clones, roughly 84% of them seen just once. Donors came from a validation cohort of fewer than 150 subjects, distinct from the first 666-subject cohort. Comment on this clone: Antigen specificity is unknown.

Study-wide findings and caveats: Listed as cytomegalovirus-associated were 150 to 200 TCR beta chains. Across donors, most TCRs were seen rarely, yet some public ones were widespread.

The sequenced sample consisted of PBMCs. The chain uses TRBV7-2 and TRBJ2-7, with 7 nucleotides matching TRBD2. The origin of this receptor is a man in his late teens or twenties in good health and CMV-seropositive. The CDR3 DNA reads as TGTGCCAGCAGTCGGGCGGGGGTTTCGGGAGAGCAGTACTTC. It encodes CASSRAGVSGEQYF.